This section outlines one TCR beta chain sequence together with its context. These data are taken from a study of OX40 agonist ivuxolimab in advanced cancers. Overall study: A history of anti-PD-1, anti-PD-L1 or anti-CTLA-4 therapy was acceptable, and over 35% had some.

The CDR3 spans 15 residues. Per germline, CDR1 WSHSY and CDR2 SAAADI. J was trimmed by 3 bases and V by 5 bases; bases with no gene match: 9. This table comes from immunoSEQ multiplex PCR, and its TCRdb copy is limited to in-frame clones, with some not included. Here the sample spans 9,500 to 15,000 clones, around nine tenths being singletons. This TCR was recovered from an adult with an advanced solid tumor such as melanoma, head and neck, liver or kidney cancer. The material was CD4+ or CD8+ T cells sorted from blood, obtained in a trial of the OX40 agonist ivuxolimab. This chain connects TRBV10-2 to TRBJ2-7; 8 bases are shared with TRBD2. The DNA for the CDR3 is TGCGCCAGCAGTTTGGACGACAGCGGGAGCTACGAGCAGTACTTC. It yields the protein CASSLDDSGSYEQYF.